This T cell receptor beta chain was identified during a study of cytomegalovirus exposure and HLA in healthy donors (dated by TCRdb to about 2017). In the study overall: According to an earlier analysis of 550 to 700 of the donors, about 179 million T cells yielded over 90 million unique TCR beta sequences and about 300 Gb of sequence data. An early release that covered more than 550 HLA-typed donors contained approximately 300 gigabases of sequencing data and tens of millions of unique TCR sequences. Of the approximately 400 genotyped donors, approximately 83% fell in the genetic ancestry cluster associated with self-reported Caucasian donors. The study aimed to test whether signatures of past pathogen exposure could be identified by cataloging public T cell receptors. The T cell repertoires of under 700 subjects were profiled by immunosequencing and related to cytomegalovirus serostatus. Besides the first cohort of approximately 710 subjects, a separate validation cohort made up of roughly 120 different subjects was used. High-throughput TCR immunosequencing, statistical association of individual TCRs with disease status, and machine learning were combined to predict cytomegalovirus infection status. A later analysis re-analyzed previously published TCR beta repertoires from several hundred donors and added high-resolution HLA genotyping to study TCR occurrence patterns. Rather than using new phenotypic data, the later analysis identified candidate immune exposures from TCR beta sequences and from how often those sequences occurred across donors. To decide whether each TCR beta V gene segment behaved as functional or pseudogenic, an earlier analysis of approximately 600 of the donors relied on high-throughput TCR beta sequencing. Donor age, sex, ethnicity and CMV serostatus were compiled together with the repertoire data. A later genetic analysis used genome-wide SNP genotypes for about three fifths of the 666 donors, treating that subset as a discovery cohort. Every repertoire in the discovery cohort had been generated on one and the same sequencing platform. Class I and class II HLA loci were covered by the typing at four-digit resolution. Typing coverage differed by locus: A, B, C, DRB1 and DQB1 were typed in roughly 620-640 donors, DQA1 in 500 to 550, DPA1 in 600 to 610, and DPB1 in 400 to 480. About five DR-DQ haplotypes were treated as single units for association and clustering because of strong linkage in the cohort. On average, about 200,000 unique TCR beta nucleotide sequences were sequenced per donor among a few hundred genotyped donors of the cohort, with roughly a sixth of those sequences being non-productive. Study-wide conclusions, independent of this receptor: A later analysis found that HLA-associated TCR beta chains were more clonally expanded and had lower generation probabilities than equally common non-associated chains. In the study, approximately 150 TCR beta chains were listed as associated with cytomegalovirus. Because some donors lacked HLA typing at each locus, the association tests relied only on the typed subset. While some public TCRs were present in many individuals, most TCR sequences turned up only very rarely across donors. CMV serostatus was the only immune exposure information available for the cohort. A further reported finding was that TCR beta sequences accurately predicted the HLA-A and HLA-B alleles for most subjects in the first cohort. According to a later analysis, TCR association rates differed among HLA loci, with DRB1 alleles showing the most associated TCRs and HLA-C alleles showing the fewest. In a later genetic analysis, a missense DCLRE1C variant was associated with V-gene and J-gene trimming of TCR beta chains, and the association was replicated in an independent cohort. According to the authors, the approach could potentially be generalized to other disease states and immunological phenotypes. Some IMGT-functional V segments, including TRBV6-2 and TRBV6-3, could not be distinguished by the 87-base-pair reads and were therefore excluded. Presence/absence analyses assumed roughly uniform sequencing depth across donors, an assumption that may not hold. A cluster of highly shared sequence variants was judged likely to represent a technical artifact of the sequencing pipeline. Assigning TCR associations to individual alleles was difficult when HLA alleles, especially DR and DQ, strongly co-occurred. In an earlier analysis of fewer than 700 of the donors, most TCR beta V segments appeared in productive rearrangements about 87% or about 30% of the time, broadly matching IMGT annotations. The classifier was reported to diagnose cytomegalovirus status with high specificity and sensitivity in both the original cohort and the validation cohort. A later analysis reported that several top co-occurrence clusters appeared linked to parvovirus B19, influenza, CMV and Epstein-Barr virus. According to a later analysis, most CMV-associated TCR beta chains appeared to be HLA-restricted, and the HLA associations seemed to be driven largely by CMV exposure. Because counts were too low, roughly 17 rarely observed V segments, including chromosome 9 orphons, were left out of the earlier analysis of roughly 600 of the donors. Linkage disequilibrium might explain the correlated functional status among segregating V segments, but an unknown experimental factor could not be ruled out. A few of the identified cytomegalovirus-associated TCR beta chains were confirmed in vitro to be specific for cytomegalovirus antigens. The cohort was sequenced for TCR beta chains only, and without alpha or paired-chain data the features that could be detected were limited. In a later genetic analysis, fewer N-insertions in productive TCRs were reported among donors in an Asian-associated ancestry cluster than the approximately 710-donor mean. Specific HLA alleles were associated with some 15,000 TCR beta sequences at a false discovery rate of 0.05 in a later analysis.

Counted from cysteine to phenylalanine, this CDR3 has 13 amino acids. Solely the CDR3 DNA is kept, with 39 bases framed from the first base. The germline V gene (reference sequence) supplies CDR1 SEHNR and CDR2 FQNEAQ. Details on this clone: Its antigen specificity is not known. A junction end diverges from the germline sequence, so it may reflect a read error.

Preparation of the library involved the immunoSEQ multiplex PCR assay. A mixture of 60 forward primers for TCR Vbeta segments and 13 reverse primers for TCR Jbeta segments was used in the multiplex PCR. A multiplex PCR assay on genomic DNA amplified the CDR3 region of rearranged TCR beta genes. On the Illumina HiSeq System, the amplified TCR beta libraries were sequenced as 87-base-pair reads. Processing in the source paper ran as follows. A later analysis tallied approximately 87 million unique TCR beta chains across the 610 or so repertoires, and about 10 million of those chains were shared by two or more donors. Raw reads were error-corrected and collapsed into unique sequences by a nearest-neighbor algorithm in which closely related sequences were merged to remove PCR and sequencing errors. V, D and J gene segments were assigned by aligning CDR3 sequences to IMGT reference sequences. For a sequence to be retained, a match of at least six nucleotides to both a V gene segment and a J gene segment was required. A rearrangement counted as productive if the CDR3 had no stop codons and remained in frame with V and J, and every other rearrangement counted as non-productive. CDR3 was defined according to IMGT convention as the region running from the second conserved V-encoded cysteine to the conserved J-encoded phenylalanine. The earlier analysis of 500 to 650 of the donors excluded any sequence lacking an unambiguous match to a single V gene segment. An earlier analysis of around 600 of the donors classified V segments as functional when productive rearrangements were above 56.7% and as segregating when the standard deviation between donors was above 5%. A statistical classification framework was built for diagnosing cytomegalovirus status from the catalog of TCR beta chain sequences. In a later analysis, V and J genes were assigned by comparing TCR nucleotide sequences against IMGT/GENE-DB human TR gene sequences. The TCRdist pipeline was used in a later analysis to assign CDR3 sequences and most-parsimonious VDJ recombination scenarios. In a later analysis, each TCR beta chain was defined by its CDR3 amino acid sequence together with its V-gene family, and reads lacking a unique V-gene family were excluded. To address suspected cross-contamination and a sequencing artifact, a later analysis removed roughly 580 highly shared, low-generation-probability nucleotide sequences. For each public chain, a later analysis derived a clonal expansion index from normalized ranks of inferred template counts within each repertoire. In a later analysis, generation probabilities were computed with a VDJ recombination model fitted to out-of-frame rearrangements, and the resulting probabilities were checked against IGoR. In a later analysis, hypergeometric tests were used to score TCR-TCR, TCR-HLA and TCR-CMV co-occurrence, with a repertoire-size bias correction applied to TCR pairs. A later analysis estimated false discovery rates by permuting HLA or CMV assignments 20 times. In a later analysis, co-occurring TCRs were grouped using DBSCAN, and TCRdist sequence similarity was added for clustering within HLA-allele-positive subsets. For co-occurrence clustering, repertoires with fewer than 30,000 or more than 120,000 public chains were excluded, along with about five repertoires with anomalous nucleotide sharing. TCRdb retrieved this table from immuneACCESS and kept in-frame rearrangements only. Not all clones are present; in checked studies, unresolved V genes account for under half, and no reason is known for the remainder. V and J calls plus clone size are reproduced from that table; the DNA served to infer D and trimming. A total of about 160,000 clones appear in this sample, 70% to 85% of them only once. In total, the top ten clones hold about 2.2% of the sample.

The cohort was made up of about 670 healthy bone marrow donors. Cohort members were all nominally healthy when sampled, although unrecorded immune exposures were likely present. The donor was CMV seronegative and belonged to the group of under 400 seronegative cohort members. Each donor provided a peripheral blood sample, and peripheral blood mononuclear cells were used for TCR beta sequencing. The Qiagen DNeasy Blood Extraction Kit was used to extract genomic DNA from the blood cell samples. This receptor was taken from a middle-aged man in good health and CMV-seronegative. What was sequenced was PBMCs. Recombination linked TRBV7-9 to TRBJ1-1; the D gene is possibly TRBD1, with 6 bases matching. The encoded CDR3 is CSSSKTGNTEAFF. The bases are TGTTCCAGCAGTAAGACAGGGAACACTGAAGCTTTCTTT.